A single sample is the source of the 21 T cell receptor beta chains below, sequenced in a study of T cell repertoires in cytomegalovirus infection. These receptors' antigens are unknown. TCRdb reprocessed the reads via MiXCR and lists one record per CDR3 protein. The data contain 550,000 to 700,000 distinct CDR3 sequences, just under 40% of them singletons. The specimen comprised cultured PBMCs, sampled from culture after CMV antigen stimulation. These receptor sequences come from a human donor in good health (CMV status not recorded). Some clones in this sample may be carry-over from other donors' samples.

J is TRBJ2-1 and V is TRBV20-1; the D gene is possibly TRBD1 (6 bases). The CDR3 runs 16 residues. V shed 3 bases and J shed 7 bases, with 22 bases lying between them. Per the germline V gene, CDR1 is DFQATT and CDR2 is SNEGSKA (reference sequence). The CDR3 is CSASPLRQGQGNEQFF. CDR3 coding DNA: TGCAGTGCTAGCCCTTTACGGCAGGGGCAAGGTAATGAGCAGTTCTTC.

CDR3 amino acids: CASSGRAGQYQETQYF. The DNA of the CDR3 is TGTGCCAGCAGCGGGCGGGCAGGACAGTACCAAGAGACCCAGTACTTC. V is TRBV7-2 and J is TRBJ2-5; weak D call: TRBD1 (6 bases). From germline, CDR1 is SGHTA and CDR2 FQGNSA. The CDR3 has 16 amino acids. V lost 5 bases to trimming and J lost 0 bases, with 16 bases between them. The full variable domain, completed using reference TRBV7-2 and TRBJ2-5, is GAGVSQSPSNKVTEKGKDVELRCDPISGHTALYWYRQSLGQGLEFLIYFQGNSAPDKSGLPSDRFSAERTGGSVSTLTIQRTQQEDSAVYLCASSGRAGQYQETQYFGPGTRLLVL.

DNA of the CDR3: TGTGCCACCGCCTTGGTACAAGAGACCCAGTACTTC. As protein: CATALVQETQYF. This chain uses TRBV6-2 or TRBV6-3 with TRBJ2-5; D ambiguous. The germline V gene encodes CDR1 MNHEY and CDR2 SVGEGT. The CDR3 length is 12 residues. The V and J ends lost 10 bases and 2 bases respectively, with 11 bases between them.

This chain links TRBV19 with TRBJ2-1; 8 bases match TRBD2. The CDR3 consists of 15 residues. CDR1 and CDR2 from the germline V gene are LNHDA and SQIVND (reference sequence). V trimming: 1 base; J trimming: 5 bases; junction bases outside the gene matches: 4. The CDR3 DNA sequence: TGTGCCAGTAGTATAGGGGGCGGGAGGAACAATGAGCAGTTCTTC. Protein product: CASSIGGGRNNEQFF. The full variable domain, completed using reference TRBV19 and TRBJ2-1, is DGGITQSPKYLFRKEGQNVTLSCEQNLNHDAMYWYRQDPGQGLRLIYYSQIVNDFQKGDIAEGYSVSREKKESFPLTVTSAQKNPTAFYLCASSIGGGRNNEQFFGPGTRLTVL.

This clonotype was seen a few times. The chain is built from TRBV10-3 and TRBJ1-5; D possibly corresponds to TRBD1 (6 bases). The CDR3 length is 14 residues. From germline, CDR1 is ENHRY and CDR2 SYGVKD. The germline V and J ends were trimmed by 10 bases and 7 bases, with 20 bases remaining between them. CDR3 sequence reads: CATTPGQTNQPQHF. CDR3 nucleotides: TGTGCCACCACCCCGGGACAAACAAACCAGCCCCAGCATTTT.

The CDR3 nucleotides read TGTGCCAGCAGCTTAGCGGGGGGGCGGGCCCAGTACTTC. Protein: CASSLAGGRAQYF. The chain recombines TRBV7-2 with TRBJ2-5; a possible D gene is TRBD2 (7 bases). In germline, CDR1 is SGHTA, CDR2 FQGNSA. This CDR3 has 13 amino acids. Trimming cost V 0 bases and J 9 bases, with 11 bases left between them.

The V and J genes are TRBV5-6 and TRBJ1-2; D is ambiguous. Trimming left V 4 bases short and J 3 bases short, with 10 bases between. Germline values: CDR1 SGHDT, CDR2 YYEEEE. This CDR3 region has 13 residues. As DNA, the CDR3 is TGTGCCAGCAGCACCGACTCTGACTATGGCTACACCTTC. Protein sequence: CASSTDSDYGYTF.

This clonotype was counted only a few times. The chain uses TRBV4-1 and TRBJ1-2; the D gene is possibly TRBD1 (5 bases). CDR3 length equals 14 residues. V was trimmed by 1 base and J by 7 bases, leaving 13 bases between them. Germline assignment: CDR1 MGHRA and CDR2 YSYEKL. CDR3: CASSQVGVSGGYTF. The CDR3 DNA sequence: TGCGCCAGCAGCCAAGTAGGGGTCTCGGGTGGCTACACCTTC.

This clonotype has only a few counts. The J gene is TRBJ2-1, the V gene TRBV6-2 or TRBV6-3, with TRBD2 identical over 13 bases. J was trimmed by 7 bases and V by 5 bases; bases with no gene match: 14. CDR1 MNHEY and CDR2 SVGEGT come from the germline V gene. CDR3 length: 18 residues. CDR3 in amino acids: CASSTSLAGGPTDNEQFF. CDR3 coding DNA: TGTGCCAGCAGTACGTCACTAGCGGGAGGGCCTACGGATAATGAGCAGTTCTTC.

This clonotype was counted once. The V and J genes are TRBV4-2 and TRBJ1-1; 7 bases agree with TRBD1. Germline loops: CDR1 LGHNA, CDR2 YNFKEQ. This CDR3 is 14 amino acids long. V shed 1 base and J 3 bases; nucleotides not matched to a gene: 2. The CDR3 region has the DNA TGTGCCAGCAGCCAAGGGGACAGTTACACTGAAGCTTTCTTT. Its translation: CASSQGDSYTEAFF.

The chain joins TRBV12-3 or TRBV12-4 to TRBJ1-2; 7 nucleotides line up with TRBD1. CDR3 size: 12 residues. After removal of 6 bases from V and 8 bases from J, the junction contained 6 bases not matched to a gene. In nucleotides, the CDR3 is TGTGCCAGCAGCCAGGGGGAATGGGGCTACACCTTC. Translating gives CASSQGEWGYTF.

V is TRBV27 and J is TRBJ2-7; TRBD1 agrees at 9 bases. The J segment lost 5 bases and the V segment lost 7 bases, leaving 12 bases of the junction unmatched. There are 15 residues in the CDR3. The germline gives CDR1 MNHEY, CDR2 SMNVEV (reference sequence). The CDR3 loop is CASKREGTGYHEQYF. CDR3 in DNA: TGTGCCAGCAAGAGGGAAGGGACAGGGTACCACGAGCAGTACTTC.

In DNA form, the CDR3 reads TGTGCCAGCAGCCTCTTCGAACAGGGGTGGTATGGCTACACCTTC. Translating it yields CASSLFEQGWYGYTF. This chain uses TRBV7-9 with TRBJ1-2, with 7 bases matching TRBD1. The CDR3 runs to 15 residues. From germline, CDR1 is SEHNR and CDR2 FQNEAQ (reference sequence). J gave up 5 bases and V 5 bases, and 11 bases lay outside the gene matches. Supplemented by reference TRBV7-9 and TRBJ1-2, the full variable domain reads DTGVSQNPRHKITKRGQNVTFRCDPISEHNRLYWYRQTLGQGPEFLTYFQNEAQLEKSRLLSDRFSAERPKGSFSTLEIQRTEQGDSAMYLCASSLFEQGWYGYTFGSGTRLTVV.

CDR3 in amino acids: CASSTTGPNTEAFF. The CDR3 DNA reads TGTGCCAGCAGCACGACAGGGCCGAACACTGAAGCTTTCTTT. This rearrangement joins TRBV12-3 or TRBV12-4 to TRBJ1-1; 7 bases map to TRBD1. Losses at the gene ends were 6 bases for V and 1 base for J; bases not matched to a gene: 5. The CDR3 is 14 amino acids.

The chain employs TRBV6-1 and TRBJ1-1, with a tentative D call TRBD1 (6 bases). CDR3 length: 15 amino acids. Germline assignment: CDR1 MNHNS and CDR2 SASEGT. Trimming shortened V by 5 bases and J by 5 bases, and 18 bases separated the two germline ends. The CDR3: CASSIRTARDTEAFF. CDR3 DNA: TGTGCCAGCAGTATTCGGACAGCCCGAGATACTGAAGCTTTCTTT.

The rearrangement joins TRBV11-2 to TRBJ2-5, with a weak D call TRBD2 (6 bases). The ends were cut back, 4 bases at V and 4 bases at J, with 13 bases in the middle. The CDR3 is 14 residues long. Per the germline V gene, CDR1 is SGHAT and CDR2 is FQNNGV. This CDR3 reads CASSSPRGGETQYF. The CDR3 DNA reads as TGTGCCAGCAGCTCCCCCCGGGGAGGAGAGACCCAGTACTTC.

The sample holds one count of this clonotype. The chain is built from TRBV19 and TRBJ1-5; 9 bases are a match to TRBD1. This CDR3 is built from 16 residues. CDR1 and CDR2 from the germline V gene are LNHDA and SQIVND (reference sequence). V lost 5 bases and J lost 1; bases outside the gene matches: 6. This chain's CDR3 is CASSSDRGLSNQPQHF. The CDR3 DNA sequence: TGTGCCAGTAGTTCTGACAGGGGGTTGAGCAATCAGCCCCAGCATTTT.

This clonotype was counted between two and nine times. The chain uses TRBV6-5 and TRBJ2-3, with D possibly being TRBD2 (5 bases). In germline, CDR1 is MNHEY, CDR2 SVGAGI. The CDR3 sequence is 16 residues long. The V and J ends lost 2 bases and 5 bases respectively, with 17 bases between them. CDR3 residues: CASSYRTVLGVDTQYF. For the CDR3, the DNA is TGTGCCAGCAGTTACCGAACGGTACTAGGCGTAGATACGCAGTATTTT.

V gene TRBV28 combines with J gene TRBJ1-6; possibly TRBD1 for D (6 bases). The CDR3 is made up of 14 amino acids. V was shortened by 2 bases and J by 11 bases, with 13 bases between the two germline ends. Germline CDR1 is MDHEN and CDR2 is SYDVKM. For the CDR3, the DNA is TGTGCCAGCAGTTTAGGGGACACAGGGACACCCCTCCACTTT. Translating gives CASSLGDTGTPLHF.

The J gene is TRBJ2-1, the V gene TRBV7-9; TRBD1 matches at 9 bases. CDR3 length: 15 residues. V shed 5 bases, J shed 6 bases, and the junction held 8 bases outside the gene matches. Looked up from germline, CDR1 is SEHNR and CDR2 is FQNEAQ (reference sequence). CDR3 in DNA: TGTGCCAGCAGCGCCCGGACAGGGGCCGTCAATGAGCAGTTCTTC. This codes for CASSARTGAVNEQFF.

This clonotype was seen repeatedly, ten times or more. The rearrangement joins TRBV7-2 to TRBJ2-1; 8 bases are shared with TRBD2. This CDR3 contains 15 residues. Germline assignment: CDR1 SGHTA and CDR2 FQGNSA. With 0 bases clipped from V and 9 bases from J, the junction kept 7 bases outside the gene matches. In DNA, the CDR3 is TGTGCCAGCAGCTTAGCGGTAGCGGGGACTGGTGAGCAGTTCTTC. Encoded protein: CASSLAVAGTGEQFF.